This T cell receptor beta chain comes out of a study of post-analysis software for immune sequencing data. Findings of the study overall: Clustering by F measure revealed strong co-clustering among samples prepared together in one batch. Four or five TRBV segments, TRBV5-6, TRBV5-1 and TRBV20-1 among them, were found more frequent in patients than controls.

Unique molecular identifiers were built into the TCR beta cDNA libraries. TCRdb independently ran MiXCR on the PCR reads; one entry per CDR3 protein. Of some 890,000 distinct CDR3 sequences in the sample, around 53% are singletons; the top ten hold 4.6%. Remarks on this clonotype: Its antigen is as yet unknown. One junction end disagrees with the germline gene, perhaps due to a read error.

Germline CDR1 reads MDHEN; CDR2 reads SYDVKM. This CDR3 contains 15 residues. This sequence was found in a girl aged 10 to 17 with multiple sclerosis. The genes are TRBV28 and TRBJ2-4, with no clear D. Sequenced: blood. Here the CDR3 reads CASSGPRPAKNIQYF. DNA of the CDR3: TGTGCCAGCAGTGGGCCAAGACCAGCCAAAAATATTCAGTACTTC.